This T cell receptor (beta chain) was identified during a study of cytotoxic CD8 clonotypes in ibrutinib-treated CLL. Study results and caveats: Samples from sustained-remission and progressing patients were taken at different times. Increased clonality at ibrutinib response gave way to a return toward baseline at progression.

Some clones are missing from TCRdb's copy, which holds only in-frame ones; the method was immunoSEQ multiplex PCR. Among around 200,000 clones listed, just under 80% were seen once. Note on this clone: What it recognizes is unknown.

The CDR3 runs to 17 residues. CDR1 is SGHAT and CDR2 is FQNNGV in the germline V gene. V was trimmed by 5 bases and J by 6 bases, leaving 23 bases between them. The input for sequencing was PBMCs, taken after 12 months of ibrutinib treatment. This TCR came from a human donor with chronic lymphocytic leukemia. The rearrangement joins TRBV11-2 to TRBJ2-1; D possibly uses TRBD1 or TRBD2 (6 bases each). CDR3 residues: CASSPRDGGSPGNEQFF. The CDR3 DNA sequence: TGTGCCAGCAGCCCGCGGGACGGGGGCTCTCCTGGCAATGAGCAGTTCTTC. The complete variable domain, with remaining parts taken from reference TRBV11-2 and TRBJ2-1, reads EAGVAQSPRYKIIEKRQSVAFWCNPISGHATLYWYQQILGQGPKLLIQFQNNGVVDDSQLPKDRFSAERLKGVDSTLKIQPAKLEDSAVYLCASSPRDGGSPGNEQFFGPGTRLTVL.